This T cell receptor (beta chain) was obtained from a study of blood T cell repertoires in COVID-19. Study overall: COVID-19 samples collected from the United States, Italy and Spain covered acute and convalescent phases.

In the original processing: It was from reference gene primer amplification that nucleated cell counts were estimated. Assay: immunoSEQ multiplex PCR; the TCRdb copy retains only in-frame clones and omits some. The V and J calls and clone size were taken over from that table, and D and trimming were inferred from the DNA. The sample shows about 88,000 clones, roughly nine tenths of them seen only once. Trimming left V 9 bases short and J 3 bases short, with 15 bases between. Germline CDR1 and CDR2: SGHAT and FQNNGV. The CDR3 runs 14 residues. The sequencing input was peripheral blood. This receptor was taken from a male donor with acute or convalescent COVID-19. The rearrangement uses TRBV11-2 and TRBJ1-5, with D perhaps matching TRBD1 (6 bases). CDR3 bases: TGTGCCAGAGACGCCGGGACAACCAATCAGCCCCAGCATTTT. It yields the protein CARDAGTTNQPQHF.